The clone carrying this T cell receptor (beta chain) appeared once. This entry comes from a study of blood T cell repertoires in COVID-19. The data were produced by immunoSEQ multiplex PCR, yet TCRdb's version contains in-frame clones alone and is incomplete. The sample carries about 42,000 clones, roughly 90% recorded once. Deletions cut 5 bases from V and 2 bases from J, with 10 bases between. The CDR3 length is 14 residues. The germline V gene encodes CDR1 SGHNT and CDR2 YENEEA. This chain joins TRBV11-3 and TRBJ2-1, with D maybe TRBD1 (5 bases). The sequence was collected from a human donor in a cohort sampled during active COVID-19. Sequencing used peripheral blood. The CDR3 nucleotides read TGTGCCAGCAGCCCTCAGGGCGCCTACAATGAGCAGTTCTTC. Translation: CASSPQGAYNEQFF.